This T cell receptor beta chain was identified in a study of T cells after yellow fever vaccination. Study as a whole: Those fractions that held only low numbers of cells were prepared using the SMART-Seq v4 Ultra Low Input RNA kit. The study's findings and limits: Weaker overall, the secondary response nonetheless peaked faster (day 5 versus 15). A large majority of primary-vaccination clones showed up again after the booster (about 97% CD4, around 85% CD8).

In making TCR cDNA, 5'RACE template switching added a universal primer site and UMIs to it. Using its own MiXCR run on the 5' RACE reads, TCRdb lists one record per CDR3 protein. The table includes some 300,000 distinct CDR3 sequences, 7.5% to 9.5% detected once. V was cut by 3 bases and J by 2 bases, with 11 bases left in between. Germline lookup yields CDR1 SGHVS and CDR2 FQNEAQ. This CDR3 has 15 residues. This clonotype was seen repeatedly, ten times or more. Antigen specificity is unknown. This material consisted of CD4+ T cells sorted from PBMCs, taken 5 days after the yellow fever booster vaccination. This chain links TRBV7-8 with TRBJ1-5, with D unresolved. This sequence originates from a man younger than 35 who received the YFV17D yellow fever vaccine. CDR3 sequence reads: CASSFTVGGNQPQHF. In DNA, the CDR3 is TGTGCCAGCAGCTTTACGGTCGGGGGCAATCAGCCCCAGCATTTT.